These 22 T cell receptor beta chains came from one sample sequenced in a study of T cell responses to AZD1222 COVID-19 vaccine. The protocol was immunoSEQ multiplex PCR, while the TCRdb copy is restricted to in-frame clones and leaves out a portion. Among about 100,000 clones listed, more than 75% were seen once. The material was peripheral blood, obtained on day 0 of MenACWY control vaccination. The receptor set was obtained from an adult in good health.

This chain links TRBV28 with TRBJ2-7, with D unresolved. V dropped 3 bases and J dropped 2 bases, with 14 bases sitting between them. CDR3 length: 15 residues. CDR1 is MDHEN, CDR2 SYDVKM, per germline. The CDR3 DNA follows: TGTGCCAGCAGTTTCGCATCGCGAGTGCCCTACGAGCAGTACTTC. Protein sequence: CASSFASRVPYEQYF. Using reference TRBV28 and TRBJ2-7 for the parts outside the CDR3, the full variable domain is DVKVTQSSRYLVKRTGEKVFLECVQDMDHENMFWYRQDPGLGLRLIYFSYDVKMKEKGDIPEGYSVSREKKERFSLILESASTNQTSMYLCASSFASRVPYEQYFGPGTRLTVT.

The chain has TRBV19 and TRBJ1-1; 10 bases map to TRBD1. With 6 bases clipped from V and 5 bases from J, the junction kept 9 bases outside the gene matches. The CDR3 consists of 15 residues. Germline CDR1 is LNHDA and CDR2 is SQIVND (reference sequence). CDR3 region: CASRGQGPTKTEAFF. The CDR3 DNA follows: TGTGCCAGTAGGGGACAGGGGCCAACAAAGACTGAAGCTTTCTTT.

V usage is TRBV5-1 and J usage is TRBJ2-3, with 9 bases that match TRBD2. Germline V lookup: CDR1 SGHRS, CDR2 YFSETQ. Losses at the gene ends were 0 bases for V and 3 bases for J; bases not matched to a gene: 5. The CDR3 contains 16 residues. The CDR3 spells CASSLAAAGGTDTQYF. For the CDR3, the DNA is TGCGCCAGCAGCTTGGCCGCAGCGGGGGGAACAGATACGCAGTATTTT.

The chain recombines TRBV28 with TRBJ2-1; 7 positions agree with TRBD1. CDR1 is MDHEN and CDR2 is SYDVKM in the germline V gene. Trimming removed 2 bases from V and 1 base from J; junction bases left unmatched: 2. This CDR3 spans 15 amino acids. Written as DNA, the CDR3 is TGTGCCAGCAGTTTAGCGACAGGGTCCTACAATGAGCAGTTCTTC. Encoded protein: CASSLATGSYNEQFF.

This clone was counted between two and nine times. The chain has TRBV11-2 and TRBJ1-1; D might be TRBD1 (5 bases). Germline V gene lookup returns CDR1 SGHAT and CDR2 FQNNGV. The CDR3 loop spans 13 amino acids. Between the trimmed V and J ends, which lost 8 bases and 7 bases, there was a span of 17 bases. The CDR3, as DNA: TGTGCCAGCCACCCCCGAGGGGCTGGTGAAGCTTTCTTT. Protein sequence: CASHPRGAGEAFF.

The CDR3 loop reads CASSELLGPLSSGNTIYF. The DNA for the CDR3 is TGCGCCAGCAGTGAACTTCTAGGTCCTTTATCCTCTGGAAACACCATATATTTT. This chain joins TRBV10-2 and TRBJ1-3; no reliable D call. V was pared by 3 bases and J by 0 bases, with 18 bases between. The CDR3 is 18 amino acids. CDR1 WSHSY and CDR2 SAAADI come from the germline V gene.

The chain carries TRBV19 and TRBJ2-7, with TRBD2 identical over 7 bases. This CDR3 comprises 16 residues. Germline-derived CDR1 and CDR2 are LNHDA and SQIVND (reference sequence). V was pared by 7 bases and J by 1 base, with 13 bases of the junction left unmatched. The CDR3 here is CASILPGRVNSYEQYF. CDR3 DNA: TGTGCCAGTATCCTCCCGGGGAGGGTAAATTCCTACGAGCAGTACTTC.

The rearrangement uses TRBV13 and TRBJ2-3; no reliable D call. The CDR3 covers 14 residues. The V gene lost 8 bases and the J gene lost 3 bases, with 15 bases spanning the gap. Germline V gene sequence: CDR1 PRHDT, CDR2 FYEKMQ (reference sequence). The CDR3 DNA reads TGTGCCAGCGACCGCGGTGTCGTTACAGATACGCAGTATTTT. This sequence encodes CASDRGVVTDTQYF.

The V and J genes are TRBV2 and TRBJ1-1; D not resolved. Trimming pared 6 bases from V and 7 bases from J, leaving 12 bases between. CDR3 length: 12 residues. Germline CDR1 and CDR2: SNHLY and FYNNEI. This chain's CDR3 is CASSADKSEAFF. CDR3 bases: TGTGCCAGCAGCGCAGACAAGAGTGAAGCTTTCTTT.

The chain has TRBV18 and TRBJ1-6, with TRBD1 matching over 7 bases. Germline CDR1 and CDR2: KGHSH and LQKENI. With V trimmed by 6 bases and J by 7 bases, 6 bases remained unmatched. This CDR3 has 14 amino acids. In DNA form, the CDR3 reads TGTGCCAGCTCTACGGACAGGTGGAATTCACCCCTCCACTTT. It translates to CASSTDRWNSPLHF.

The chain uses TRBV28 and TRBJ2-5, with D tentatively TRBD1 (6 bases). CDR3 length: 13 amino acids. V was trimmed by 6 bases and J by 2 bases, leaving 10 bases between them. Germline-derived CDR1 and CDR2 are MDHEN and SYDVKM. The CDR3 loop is CASRIGGQETQYF. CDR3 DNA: TGTGCCAGCAGAATAGGGGGTCAAGAGACCCAGTACTTC.

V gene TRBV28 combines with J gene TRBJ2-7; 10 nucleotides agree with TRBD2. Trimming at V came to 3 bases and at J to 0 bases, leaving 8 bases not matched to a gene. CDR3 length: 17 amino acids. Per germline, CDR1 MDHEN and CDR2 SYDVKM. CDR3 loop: CASSFISTSGFSYEQYF. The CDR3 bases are TGTGCCAGCAGTTTTATCTCGACTAGCGGGTTCTCCTACGAGCAGTACTTC.

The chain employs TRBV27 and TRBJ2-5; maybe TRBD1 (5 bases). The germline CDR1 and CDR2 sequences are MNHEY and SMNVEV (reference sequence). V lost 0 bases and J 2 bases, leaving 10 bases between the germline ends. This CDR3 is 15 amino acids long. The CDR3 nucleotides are TGTGCCAGCAGTTTATCGTGGGGCCAGCAAGAGACCCAGTACTTC. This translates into CASSLSWGQQETQYF.

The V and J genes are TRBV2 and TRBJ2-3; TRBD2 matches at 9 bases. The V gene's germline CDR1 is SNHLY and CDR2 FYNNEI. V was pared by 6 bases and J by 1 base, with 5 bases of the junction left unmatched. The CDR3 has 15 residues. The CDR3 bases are TGTGCCAGCAGGTTCCCTAGCGGGGGCACAGATACGCAGTATTTT. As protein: CASRFPSGGTDTQYF.

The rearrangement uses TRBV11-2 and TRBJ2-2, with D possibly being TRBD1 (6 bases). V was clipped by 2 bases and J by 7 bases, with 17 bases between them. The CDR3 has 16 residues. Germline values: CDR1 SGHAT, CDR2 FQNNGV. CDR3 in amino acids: CASSLRQGLFIGELFF. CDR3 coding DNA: TGTGCCAGCAGCTTAAGGCAGGGGCTTTTTATCGGGGAGCTGTTTTTT.

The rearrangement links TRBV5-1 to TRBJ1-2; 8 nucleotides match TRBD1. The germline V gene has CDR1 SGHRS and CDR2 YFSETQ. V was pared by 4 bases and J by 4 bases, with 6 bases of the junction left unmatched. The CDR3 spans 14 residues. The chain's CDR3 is CASSPTGVGYGYTF. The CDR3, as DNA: TGCGCCAGCAGCCCGACAGGGGTCGGCTATGGCTACACCTTC.

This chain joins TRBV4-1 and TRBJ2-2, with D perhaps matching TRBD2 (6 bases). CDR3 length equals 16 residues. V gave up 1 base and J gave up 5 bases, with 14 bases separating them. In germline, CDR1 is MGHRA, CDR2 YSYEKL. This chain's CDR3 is CASSQAGVAGTGELFF. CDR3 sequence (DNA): TGCGCCAGCAGCCAAGCGGGGGTCGCGGGGACCGGGGAGCTGTTTTTT.

CDR3 in DNA: TGCGCCAGCAGCCAAGATGCGACAGGGAGGACCTATGGCTACACCTTC. Translating it yields CASSQDATGRTYGYTF. The chain employs TRBV4-1 and TRBJ1-2; 7 bases match TRBD1. CDR3 length: 16 amino acids. V was clipped by 0 bases and J by 4 bases; unmatched bases: 8. Germline CDR1 reads MGHRA; CDR2 reads YSYEKL.

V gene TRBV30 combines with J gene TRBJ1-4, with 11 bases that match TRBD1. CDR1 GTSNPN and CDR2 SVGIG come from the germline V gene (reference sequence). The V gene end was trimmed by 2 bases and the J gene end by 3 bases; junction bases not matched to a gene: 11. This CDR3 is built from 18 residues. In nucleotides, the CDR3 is TGTGCCTGGAGTCCCGCCGGGACAGGGGGTGGAGCTAATGAAAAACTGTTTTTT. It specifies CAWSPAGTGGGANEKLFF.

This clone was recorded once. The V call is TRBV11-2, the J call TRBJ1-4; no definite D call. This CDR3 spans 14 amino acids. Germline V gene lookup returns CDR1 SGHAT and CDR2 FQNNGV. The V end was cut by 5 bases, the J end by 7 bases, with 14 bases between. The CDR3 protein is CASSPEGWGEKLFF. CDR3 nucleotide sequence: TGTGCCAGCAGCCCGGAGGGCTGGGGTGAAAAACTGTTTTTT.

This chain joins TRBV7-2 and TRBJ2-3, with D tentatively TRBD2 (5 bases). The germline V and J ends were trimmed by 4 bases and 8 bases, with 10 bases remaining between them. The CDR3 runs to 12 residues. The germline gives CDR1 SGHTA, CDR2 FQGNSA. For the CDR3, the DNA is TGTGCCAGCAGCTACCTAGGAGGTACGCAGTATTTT. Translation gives CASSYLGGTQYF.

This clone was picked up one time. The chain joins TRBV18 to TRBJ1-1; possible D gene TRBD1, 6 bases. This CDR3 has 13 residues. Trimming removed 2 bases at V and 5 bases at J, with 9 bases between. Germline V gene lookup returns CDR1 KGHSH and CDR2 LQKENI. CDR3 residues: CASSPGQGTEAFF. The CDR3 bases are TGTGCCAGCTCACCAGGGCAGGGGACTGAAGCTTTCTTT.